The entry below gives a single TCR beta chain sequence along with its context. Its antigen is not identified. These data belong to a study of memory B cells and T cells in multiple sclerosis. General study results and limits: Clone-set sizes differed between compartments, so shared clonotype counts needed normalization.

The CDR3 length is 14 residues. CDR1 is SGDLS and CDR2 is YYNGEE in the germline V gene. V lost 0 bases and J lost 2, with 8 bases in between. Profiled with immunoSEQ multiplex PCR; TCRdb holds only in-frame clones, not every one. This table has over 10,000 clones, 84% appearing once. Stimulus-free culture yielded autoproliferating CFSE-dim and non-proliferating CFSE-high T cells, each sequenced separately. Fewer than 65 million CFSE-labeled PBMCs were cultured less than eight days unstimulated, then replicate wells were pooled. The PBMCs received about 0.51 uM CFSE and serum-free culture with no added stimuli.

V usage is TRBV9 and J usage is TRBJ2-5; no firm D call. This TCR derives from a human donor with multiple sclerosis. Sequencing used PBMCs from blood kept in culture. CDR3 DNA: TGTGCCAGCAGCGTAGGGCTGGCTCAAGAGACCCAGTACTTC. It encodes CASSVGLAQETQYF.